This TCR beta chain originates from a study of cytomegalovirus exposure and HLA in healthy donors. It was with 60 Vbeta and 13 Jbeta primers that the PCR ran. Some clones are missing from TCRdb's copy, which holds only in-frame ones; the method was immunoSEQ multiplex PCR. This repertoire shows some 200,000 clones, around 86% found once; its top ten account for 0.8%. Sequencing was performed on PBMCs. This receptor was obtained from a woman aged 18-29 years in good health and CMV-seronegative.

The CDR3: CASSLEGVFAGNTIYF. DNA of the CDR3: TGTGCCAGCAGCTTAGAGGGGGTATTCGCTGGAAACACCATATATTTT. The chain carries TRBV7-9 and TRBJ1-3, with a possible D match to TRBD1 (6 bases). The CDR3 extends over 16 amino acids. The V and J ends lost 1 base and 2 bases respectively, with 12 bases between them. The germline gives CDR1 SEHNR, CDR2 FQNEAQ (reference sequence).